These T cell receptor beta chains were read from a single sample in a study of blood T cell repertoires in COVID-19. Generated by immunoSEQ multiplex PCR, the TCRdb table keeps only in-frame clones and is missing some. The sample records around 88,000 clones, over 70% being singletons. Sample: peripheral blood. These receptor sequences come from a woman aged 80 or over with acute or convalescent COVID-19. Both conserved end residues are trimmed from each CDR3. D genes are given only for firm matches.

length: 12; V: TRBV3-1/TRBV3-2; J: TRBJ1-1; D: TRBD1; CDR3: ASSQTGGRTEAF
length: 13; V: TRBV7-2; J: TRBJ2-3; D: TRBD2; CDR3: ASSSRGAGADTQY
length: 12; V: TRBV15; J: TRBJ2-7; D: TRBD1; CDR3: ATSRDRGQYEQY
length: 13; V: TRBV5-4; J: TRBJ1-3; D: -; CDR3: ASSLGQGPGNTIY
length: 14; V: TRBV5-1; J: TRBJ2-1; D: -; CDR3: ASSLVPPRAYNEQF
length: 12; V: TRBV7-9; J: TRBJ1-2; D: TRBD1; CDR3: ASTLSDRDGGYT
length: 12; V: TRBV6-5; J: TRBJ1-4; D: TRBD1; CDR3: ASSPQGAGEKLF
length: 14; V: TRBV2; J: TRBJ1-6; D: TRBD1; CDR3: ASSPRGQGSNSPLH
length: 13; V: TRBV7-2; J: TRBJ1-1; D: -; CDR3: ASSWGTGMNTEAF
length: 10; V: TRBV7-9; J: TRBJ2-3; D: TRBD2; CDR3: ASSPAGGREY
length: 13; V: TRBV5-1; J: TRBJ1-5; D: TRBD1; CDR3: ASSPETGAHQPQH
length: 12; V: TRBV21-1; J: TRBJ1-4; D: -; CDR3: ASSKQATNEKLF
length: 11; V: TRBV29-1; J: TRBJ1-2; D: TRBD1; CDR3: SGTGQGAGGYT
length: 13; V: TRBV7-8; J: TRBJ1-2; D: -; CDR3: ASSLGGGFNYGYT
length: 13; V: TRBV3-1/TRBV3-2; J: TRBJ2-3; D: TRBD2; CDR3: ASSRNSGSTDTQY
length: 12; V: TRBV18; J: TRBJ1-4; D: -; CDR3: ASSPQGSNEKLF
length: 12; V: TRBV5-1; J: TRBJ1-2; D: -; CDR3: ASSLGQSTDGYT
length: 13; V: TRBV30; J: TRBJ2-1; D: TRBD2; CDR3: AWSSWTSSYNEQF
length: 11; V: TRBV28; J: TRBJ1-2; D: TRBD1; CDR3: ASSSGQGHGYT
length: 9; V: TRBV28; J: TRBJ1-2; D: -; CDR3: ASSQNMGYT
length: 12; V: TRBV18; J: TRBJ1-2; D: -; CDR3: ASSRRQDLYGYT
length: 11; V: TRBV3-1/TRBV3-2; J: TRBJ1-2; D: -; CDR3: ASSQDSRDKVT
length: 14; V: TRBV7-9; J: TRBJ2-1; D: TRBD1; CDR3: ASSSLTGVTYNEQF
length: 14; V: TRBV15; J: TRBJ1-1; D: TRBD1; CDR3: ATSRDIGTENTEAF
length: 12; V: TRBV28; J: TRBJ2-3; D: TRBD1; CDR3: ASSLDRATDTQY
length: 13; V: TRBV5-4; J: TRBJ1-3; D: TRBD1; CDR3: ASSLAGTAGNTIY
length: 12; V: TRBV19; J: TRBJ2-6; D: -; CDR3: ASRSGDGANVLT
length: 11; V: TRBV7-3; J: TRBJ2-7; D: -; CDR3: ASSLSVGGEQY
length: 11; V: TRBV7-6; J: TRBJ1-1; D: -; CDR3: ASSSRRNTEAF
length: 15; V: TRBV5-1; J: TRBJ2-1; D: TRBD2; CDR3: ASSRTSGAHSYNEQF
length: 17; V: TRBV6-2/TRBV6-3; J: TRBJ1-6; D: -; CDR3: ASSTPPVFQRNGNSPLH
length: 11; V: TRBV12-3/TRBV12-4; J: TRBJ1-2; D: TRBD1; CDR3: ASRPGQWGGYT
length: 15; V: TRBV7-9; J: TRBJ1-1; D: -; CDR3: ASSSPLDWRLNTEAF